This TCR beta chain stems from a study of T cell responses to AZD1222 COVID-19 vaccine. About the study: Timing groups of about 4 and about 12 weeks for second doses were pooled.

To note about this clone: Its antigen remains unidentified.

Assay: immunoSEQ multiplex PCR; the TCRdb copy retains only in-frame clones and omits some. Of 110,000 or so clones in the sample, about 81% were seen once. Findings of the study overall: At baseline, just five to seven AZD1222 recipients tested seropositive. Unmutated variant regions reportedly attract nearly half of all spike-specific TCRs.

After removal of 1 base from V and 0 bases from J, the junction contained 14 bases not matched to a gene. The CDR3 has 20 residues. Germline-derived CDR1 and CDR2 are LGHDT and YNNKEL (reference sequence). The sequence was obtained from an adult in good health. The chain has TRBV3-1 (or the pseudogene TRBV3-2) and TRBJ1-5, with 8 bases identical to TRBD1. The sequencing used peripheral blood, collected on day 0 of AZD1222 vaccination. CDR3 in DNA: TGTGCCAGCAGCCAAGGTGGCGGCGACAGGGGCCCCTATAGCAATCAGCCCCAGCATTTT. Encoded protein: CASSQGGGDRGPYSNQPQHF.